The sequence of this TCR beta chain was determined in a study of post-analysis software for immune sequencing data. For the study at large: Secondary progressive, relapsing-remitting and progressive-relapsing multiple sclerosis were among the included disease courses. Whole-study results and caveats: Relative to controls, patients with multiple sclerosis showed significantly lower normalized Chao1 diversity. Four or five TRBV segments occurring more often in patients than controls included TRBV5-6, TRBV5-1 and TRBV20-1.

Prepared libraries of TCR beta cDNA carried unique molecular identifiers. One entry per CDR3 protein results from TCRdb running MiXCR on the PCR reads. The sample contains around 400,000 distinct CDR3 sequences, approximately 42% of which appear only once. In the case of this clonotype: Its antigen is still unknown.

With 4 bases clipped from V and 5 bases from J, the junction kept 3 bases outside the gene matches. Germline V gene lookup returns CDR1 SGHTA and CDR2 FQGNSA. The CDR3 loop spans 14 amino acids. Sequenced input: blood. The chain couples TRBV7-2 to TRBJ2-3, with TRBD2 matching 10 bases. The clonotype was recovered from a girl aged 2-10 years with multiple sclerosis. The CDR3 sequence is CASSYSGGIDTQYF. In DNA, the CDR3 is TGTGCCAGCAGCTATAGCGGGGGGATAGATACGCAGTATTTT.